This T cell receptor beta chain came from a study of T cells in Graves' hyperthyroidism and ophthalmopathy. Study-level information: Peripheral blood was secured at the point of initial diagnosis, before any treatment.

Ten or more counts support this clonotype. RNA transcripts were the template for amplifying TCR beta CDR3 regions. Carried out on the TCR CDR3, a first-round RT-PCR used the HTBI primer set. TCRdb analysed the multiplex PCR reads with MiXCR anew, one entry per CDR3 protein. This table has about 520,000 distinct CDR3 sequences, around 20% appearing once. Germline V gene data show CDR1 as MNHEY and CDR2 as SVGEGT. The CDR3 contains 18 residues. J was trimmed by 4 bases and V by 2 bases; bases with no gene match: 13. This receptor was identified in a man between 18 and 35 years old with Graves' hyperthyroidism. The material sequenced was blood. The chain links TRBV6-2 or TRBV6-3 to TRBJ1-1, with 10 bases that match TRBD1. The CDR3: CASSYRTGQGRWGTEAFF. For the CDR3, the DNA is TGTGCCAGCAGTTACCGAACGGGACAGGGGCGATGGGGCACTGAAGCTTTCTTT.